The 27 T cell receptor beta chains below come from one sample, sequenced in a study of HIV-infected patients and healthy controls. TCRdb redid the calling of the 5' RACE reads with MiXCR, one entry per CDR3 protein. The data show 60,000 to 75,000 distinct CDR3 sequences, about a sixth seen once. Sequenced material: CD4+ T cells from blood. The receptors were gathered from a human donor in good health.

To note about this clonotype: A much more abundant neighbour one base away suggests this may be a read error. This CDR3 fails to terminate in the conserved phenylalanine or tryptophan, so it likely reflects a read error. In nucleotides, the CDR3 is TGTGCCAGCTCACCCTCATTCGGTGGGGCCAACGTCCTGACTTTA. Translation: CASSPSFGGANVLTL. The gene calls are TRBV18 and TRBJ2-6; no definite D call. Germline V gene sequence: CDR1 KGHSH, CDR2 LQKENI. Trimming removed 3 bases at V and 3 bases at J, with 9 bases between. This CDR3 has 15 residues.

This clonotype has a count of ten or more. The CDR3 reads CASSEKAETQYF. CDR3 in DNA: TGTGCCAGCAGCGAGAAAGCGGAGACCCAGTACTTC. This chain links TRBV7-7 with TRBJ2-5; D unclear. V was trimmed by 5 bases and J by 5 bases, leaving 9 bases between them. The CDR3 spans 12 residues. Germline V gives CDR1 SSHAT, CDR2 FNYEAQ (reference sequence).

V gene TRBV19 combines with J gene TRBJ1-5, with a possible D match to TRBD1 (6 bases). The CDR3 length is 14 residues. Trimming removed 6 bases from V and 3 bases from J, with 12 bases in between. Germline V lookup: CDR1 LNHDA, CDR2 SQIVND (reference sequence). Here the CDR3 reads CASRQGRNNQPQHF. The CDR3 DNA reads TGTGCCAGTAGACAGGGCCGCAACAATCAGCCCCAGCATTTT.

This clonotype was observed a few times. V and J are TRBV6-1 and TRBJ1-5; TRBD1 matches at 7 bases. The CDR3 runs to 14 residues. The ends lost 4 bases at V and 4 bases at J; junction bases unmatched: 4. CDR1 MNHNS and CDR2 SASEGT come from the germline V gene. This CDR3 reads CASSVTGENQPQHF. CDR3 nucleotide sequence: TGTGCCAGCAGTGTAACAGGGGAAAATCAGCCCCAGCATTTT.

This clonotype was observed a handful of times. J is TRBJ1-5 and V is TRBV6-2 or TRBV6-3, with TRBD1 as a possible D gene (5 bases). Germline values: CDR1 MNHEY, CDR2 SVGEGT. The CDR3 contains 14 residues. The germline V and J ends were trimmed by 6 bases and 5 bases, with 14 bases remaining between them. The CDR3 loop reads CASSPWGIDQPQHF. DNA of the CDR3: TGTGCCAGCAGCCCGTGGGGGATCGATCAGCCCCAGCATTTT.

This clonotype was seen only a few times. The chain joins TRBV28 to TRBJ2-7; possible D gene TRBD1, 6 bases. Between the trimmed V and J ends, which lost 1 base and 3 bases, there was a span of 10 bases. The CDR3 covers 14 residues. Germline V gene lookup returns CDR1 MDHEN and CDR2 SYDVKM. As DNA, the CDR3 is TGTGCCAGCAGTTTATTTGAGGACAGCTACGAGCAGTACTTC. It encodes CASSLFEDSYEQYF.

In its sample, this clonotype was seen many times. The V call is TRBV6-6, the J call TRBJ1-4, with TRBD1 matching over 8 bases. V lost 5 bases and J lost 4; bases outside the gene matches: 9. Germline V gene sequence: CDR1 MNHNY, CDR2 SVGAGI (reference sequence). CDR3 length: 16 amino acids. CDR3 sequence (DNA): TGTGCCAGCAGTGCACATTCGGGACAGGATAATGAAAAACTGTTTTTT. This codes for CASSAHSGQDNEKLFF.

This clonotype was detected many times. The chain is built from TRBV2 and TRBJ1-5; possibly TRBD1 for D (6 bases). The CDR3 extends over 13 amino acids. Trimming removed 3 bases from V and 8 bases from J, with 11 bases in between. The germline gives CDR1 SNHLY, CDR2 FYNNEI. In DNA, the CDR3 is TGTGCCAGCAGTGACGGGGGGGGCAAGCCCCAGCATTTT. This gives the protein CASSDGGGKPQHF.

This clonotype turned up a few times. This chain connects TRBV5-6 to TRBJ1-6, with TRBD1 as a possible D gene (6 bases). The CDR3 loop spans 15 amino acids. Per germline, CDR1 SGHDT and CDR2 YYEEEE. Trimming shortened V by 1 base and J by 7 bases, and 12 bases separated the two germline ends. CDR3 amino acids: CASSLPTGSNSPLHF. CDR3 nucleotides: TGTGCCAGCAGCTTGCCGACAGGTTCAAATTCACCCCTCCACTTT.

J is TRBJ2-3 and V is TRBV5-1; D call uncertain. The germline V gene encodes CDR1 SGHRS and CDR2 YFSETQ. V lost 1 base and J 6 bases, leaving 6 bases between the germline ends. The CDR3 spans 12 residues. DNA of the CDR3: TGCGCCAGCAGCTTGAAGGATGATACGCAGTATTTT. It specifies CASSLKDDTQYF.

In its sample, this clonotype was seen a few times. The V call is TRBV18, the J call TRBJ2-5; no firm D call. Trimming stripped 3 bases from V and 5 bases from J, with 4 bases between. Germline CDR1 is KGHSH and CDR2 is LQKENI. The CDR3 runs to 11 residues. Written as DNA, the CDR3 is TGTGCCAGCTCACCGGATGAGACCCAGTACTTC. Its translation is CASSPDETQYF.

In this sample, this clonotype turned up many times. Compared with germline, one end of the junction differs, possibly owing to a read error. CDR3 nucleotides: TGCTGGGGGAGGGCCCTGGTTAATTTT. Its protein product is CWGRALVNF. The chain employs TRBV20-1 and TRBJ1-3; tentative D call: TRBD1 (5 bases). CDR1 is DFQATT, CDR2 SNEGSKA, per germline (reference sequence). The CDR3 runs 9 residues.

The chain combines TRBV19 with TRBJ2-1; D is undetermined. V was pared by 5 bases and J by 2 bases, with 10 bases between. In germline, CDR1 is LNHDA, CDR2 SQIVND (reference sequence). The CDR3 sequence is 14 residues long. CDR3 sequence (DNA): TGTGCCAGTAGTGAGCACACCCCCTACAATGAGCAGTTCTTC. This gives the protein CASSEHTPYNEQFF.

V gene TRBV18 combines with J gene TRBJ2-7; D gene uncertain. This CDR3 region has 13 residues. Germline values: CDR1 KGHSH, CDR2 LQKENI. The V gene lost 2 bases and the J gene lost 4 bases, with 9 bases spanning the gap. The chain's CDR3 is CASSPSVSYEQYF. CDR3 nucleotides: TGTGCCAGCTCACCATCTGTCAGTTACGAGCAGTACTTC.

Ten or more counts support this clonotype. The chain recombines TRBV19 with TRBJ2-3, with TRBD1 identical over 7 bases. Per germline, CDR1 LNHDA and CDR2 SQIVND (reference sequence). The junction had 4 bases not matched to a gene; V was cut back by 6 bases and J by 1 base. CDR3 size: 14 residues. CDR3 amino acids: CASRKGQGTDTQYF. For the CDR3, the DNA is TGTGCCAGTAGGAAAGGACAGGGCACAGATACGCAGTATTTT.

The V gene is TRBV24-1, the J gene TRBJ2-2; D possibly corresponds to TRBD1 (6 bases). This CDR3 is built from 16 residues. Trimming removed 2 bases at V and 3 bases at J, with 12 bases between. Germline V gives CDR1 KGHDR, CDR2 SFDVKD. CDR3 sequence reads: CATSDSTGTYTGELFF. DNA for the CDR3: TGTGCCACCAGTGATTCTACCGGGACATACACCGGGGAGCTGTTTTTT.

V usage is TRBV18 and J usage is TRBJ1-1; perhaps TRBD1 as D (5 bases). Germline V gene lookup returns CDR1 KGHSH and CDR2 LQKENI. The V gene lost 0 bases and the J gene lost 6 bases, with 11 bases spanning the gap. The CDR3 length is 14 residues. The CDR3 DNA sequence: TGTGCCAGCTCACCACCTTCTGGGACCGCTGAAGCTTTCTTT. This gives the protein CASSPPSGTAEAFF.

The chain recombines TRBV7-8 with TRBJ1-1, with TRBD1 matching over 8 bases. Germline lookup yields CDR1 SGHVS and CDR2 FQNEAQ. The CDR3 is made up of 12 amino acids. V shed 2 bases and J 8 bases; nucleotides not matched to a gene: 1. CDR3 sequence reads: CASSLNRGEAFF. CDR3 DNA sequence: TGTGCCAGCAGCTTAAACAGGGGGGAAGCTTTCTTT.

This chain links TRBV11-2 with TRBJ2-4; tentative D call: TRBD1 (5 bases). Germline V gene data show CDR1 as SGHAT and CDR2 as FQNNGV. V lost 3 bases, J lost 0 bases, and 6 bases lay in between. This CDR3 is 14 amino acids long. CDR3: CASSFGAAKNIQYF. The CDR3 coding sequence is TGTGCCAGCAGCTTTGGGGCAGCCAAAAACATTCAGTACTTC.

This clonotype was found a few times. The chain has TRBV20-1 and TRBJ1-2; no clear D gene. Germline lookup yields CDR1 DFQATT and CDR2 SNEGSKA (reference sequence). V was trimmed by 0 bases and J by 4 bases, leaving 15 bases between them. CDR3 length: 15 residues. DNA of the CDR3: TGCAGTGCTAGAGAAGGGTCCCAGCTAGGCTATGGCTACACCTTC. This codes for CSAREGSQLGYGYTF.

Only a few counts were recorded for this clonotype. CDR3 nucleotides: TGTGCCAGCAGCAGCCGACAGGGGGTTGGGTACAATGAGCAGTTCTTC. Its translation: CASSSRQGVGYNEQFF. This sequence joins TRBV9 and TRBJ2-1; 9 positions agree with TRBD1. J lost 4 bases, V lost 4 bases, and 9 bases had no gene match. The CDR3 extends over 16 amino acids. The V gene's germline CDR1 is SGDLS and CDR2 YYNGEE.

This clonotype was detected only a few times. The rearrangement uses TRBV15 and TRBJ2-1, with 11 bases fitting TRBD2. The germline gives CDR1 LNHNV, CDR2 YYDKDF (reference sequence). This CDR3 is 13 amino acids long. With 3 bases clipped from V and 8 bases from J, the junction kept 0 bases outside the gene matches. The CDR3: CATSRGLADEQFF. The CDR3 DNA sequence: TGTGCCACCAGCAGGGGACTAGCGGATGAGCAGTTCTTC.

The chain couples TRBV7-8 to TRBJ2-3; TRBD2 matches at 11 bases. The CDR3 runs to 19 residues. Trimming at V came to 0 bases and at J to 0 bases, leaving 8 bases not matched to a gene. Germline V gives CDR1 SGHVS, CDR2 FQNEAQ. For the CDR3, the DNA is TGTGCCAGCAGCTTAGCAGGGACTAGCGGAGTAATTAGCACAGATACGCAGTATTTT. Its translation is CASSLAGTSGVISTDTQYF. The full variable domain, rest sourced from reference TRBV7-8 and TRBJ2-3, is GAGVSQSPRYKVAKRGQDVALRCDPISGHVSLFWYQQALGQGPEFLTYFQNEAQLDKSGLPSDRFFAERPEGSVSTLKIQRTQQEDSAVYLCASSLAGTSGVISTDTQYFGPGTRLTVL.

Only a few counts were recorded for this clonotype. The chain recombines TRBV5-1 with TRBJ1-2; D gene unclear. The V end was cut by 7 bases, the J end by 0 bases, with 16 bases between. This CDR3 has 15 residues. Germline loops: CDR1 SGHRS, CDR2 YFSETQ. The CDR3 protein is CASQGGPAANYGYTF. CDR3 nucleotide sequence: TGCGCCAGCCAAGGAGGTCCGGCAGCTAACTATGGCTACACCTTC.

The chain couples TRBV20-1 to TRBJ1-5; TRBD1 might be the D (6 bases). The CDR3 covers 13 residues. CDR1 and CDR2 from the germline V gene are DFQATT and SNEGSKA (reference sequence). The V end was cut by 6 bases, the J end by 0 bases, with 9 bases between. CDR3 residues: CSAGQTSNQPQHF. The CDR3 DNA reads as TGCAGTGCCGGACAGACTAGCAATCAGCCCCAGCATTTT.

This clonotype was detected ten times or more. CDR3 DNA: TGCAGTGCAAACGACGTCTACAATGAGCAGTTCTTC. Encoded protein: CSANDVYNEQFF. The chain carries TRBV20-1 and TRBJ2-1; unclear D gene. Per the germline V gene, CDR1 is DFQATT and CDR2 is SNEGSKA (reference sequence). CDR3 length: 12 residues. V lost 6 bases, J lost 3 bases, and 9 bases lay in between.

This clonotype was seen at least ten times. One junction end does not reproduce the germline sequence, and a read error may be involved. This sequence joins TRBV3-1 and TRBJ1-2; weak D call: TRBD1 (5 bases). The CDR3 runs to 13 residues. Germline CDR1 reads LGHDT; CDR2 reads YNNKEL (reference sequence). The DNA for the CDR3 is TGTGCCAGCAGCCATCGTGGGACGGTTGGCTGCACCTTC. Protein product: CASSHRGTVGCTF.